Shown below are 13 T cell receptor beta chains from a single sample sequenced in a study of T-cell reconstitution after alpha-beta-depleted transplantation in children. Preparation of the TCRbeta library was carried out with unique molecular identifiers. TCRdb itself ran the PCR reads through MiXCR, one entry per CDR3 protein. The data hold under 100,000 distinct CDR3 sequences, with around 15% observed a single time. The sample in question was PBMCs, mostly from graft donor cells, obtained 180 days after TCRalphabeta/CD19-depleted stem cell transplant. These receptors all come from a male patient aged 2 to 10 who had a stem cell transplant for acute lymphoblastic leukemia, so the T cells may come from the graft donor.

This clonotype appeared many times. The V call is TRBV5-1, the J call TRBJ1-2; maybe TRBD1 (6 bases). V was shortened by 0 bases and J by 3 bases, with 6 bases between the two germline ends. Germline CDR1 is SGHRS and CDR2 is YFSETQ. CDR3 length equals 13 residues. The CDR3 sequence is CASSLAGDYGYTF. The CDR3 DNA is TGCGCCAGCAGCTTGGCAGGGGACTATGGCTACACCTTC.

In this sample, this clonotype turned up a few times. This rearrangement joins TRBV7-2 to TRBJ2-7; perhaps TRBD1 as D (6 bases). Germline lookup yields CDR1 SGHTA and CDR2 FQGNSA. The V end lost 4 bases, the J end lost 3 bases, and 16 bases lay between the germline ends. This CDR3 has 15 amino acids. CDR3 nucleotides: TGTGCCAGCAGCTCACCAGGGGTAACTATCTACGAGCAGTACTTC. The encoded protein is CASSSPGVTIYEQYF.

This clonotype has a count of ten or more. CDR3 sequence reads: CASRPLRGRGTDTQYF. The CDR3 DNA follows: TGTGCCAGCAGACCCTTAAGGGGCCGGGGCACAGATACGCAGTATTTT. The chain joins TRBV11-2 to TRBJ2-3, with D tentatively TRBD1 (5 bases). Trimming removed 6 bases at V and 1 base at J, with 17 bases between. CDR3 length: 16 residues. The germline V gene has CDR1 SGHAT and CDR2 FQNNGV. The variable domain in full, completed from reference TRBV11-2 and TRBJ2-3, reads EAGVAQSPRYKIIEKRQSVAFWCNPISGHATLYWYQQILGQGPKLLIQFQNNGVVDDSQLPKDRFSAERLKGVDSTLKIQPAKLEDSAVYLCASRPLRGRGTDTQYFGPGTRLTVL.

This clonotype has ten or more counts. V usage is TRBV18 and J usage is TRBJ1-2; D uncertain. The CDR3 sequence is 12 residues long. V was cut by 5 bases and J by 7 bases, with 11 bases left in between. The germline V gene has CDR1 KGHSH and CDR2 LQKENI. Here the CDR3 reads CASSSTTAGYTF. The CDR3 region has the DNA TGTGCCAGCTCATCGACTACGGCTGGCTACACCTTC.

The genes are TRBV12-3 or TRBV12-4 and TRBJ1-6; no clear D gene. V dropped 6 bases and J dropped 7 bases, with 13 bases sitting between them. This CDR3 spans 14 amino acids. This CDR3 reads CASRMGGRNSPLHF. The DNA of the CDR3 is TGTGCCAGCAGGATGGGAGGGCGGAATTCACCCCTCCACTTT.

The chain combines TRBV29-1 with TRBJ2-3, with TRBD2 matching 10 bases. The CDR3 length is 15 residues. Germline values: CDR1 SQVTM, CDR2 ANQGSEA. Losses at the gene ends were 4 bases for V and 5 bases for J; bases not matched to a gene: 9. CDR3 in amino acids: CSVVVLAGVEDTQYF. The CDR3 DNA reads TGCAGCGTTGTGGTCCTAGCGGGGGTTGAAGATACGCAGTATTTT.

V usage is TRBV11-2 and J usage is TRBJ1-1; TRBD1 is a possible D gene (5 bases). V was shortened by 3 bases and J by 0 bases, with 8 bases between the two germline ends. Germline V lookup: CDR1 SGHAT, CDR2 FQNNGV. The CDR3 length is 14 residues. CDR3 in DNA: TGTGCCAGCAGCTTTGGGGGATTGAACACTGAAGCTTTCTTT. Translation gives CASSFGGLNTEAFF.

The genes are TRBV6-4 and TRBJ2-1; D may be TRBD1 or TRBD2 (5 bases each). Germline CDR1 reads MRHNA; CDR2 reads SNTAGT. Trimming removed 10 bases at V and 8 bases at J, with 12 bases between. This CDR3 is built from 11 residues. CDR3 nucleotide sequence: TGTGCCACCATAGTGGGGGATGAGCAGTTCTTC. Encoded protein: CATIVGDEQFF.

In this sample, this clonotype turned up a few times. V usage is TRBV20-1 and J usage is TRBJ2-1; D not certain. This CDR3 is built from 10 residues. V lost 3 bases and J lost 8, with 5 bases in between. Germline V gene data show CDR1 as DFQATT and CDR2 as SNEGSKA (reference sequence). The CDR3 nucleotides read TGCAGTGCTAGCCGACATGAGCAGTTCTTC. Translated: CSASRHEQFF.

This clonotype was seen at least ten times. CDR3 nucleotide sequence: TGTGCCAGCAGTTTTGGGACAGTGGATAATTCACCCCTCCACTTT. It encodes CASSFGTVDNSPLHF. The chain carries TRBV12-3 or TRBV12-4 and TRBJ1-6; 7 nucleotides agree with TRBD1. This CDR3 comprises 15 residues. The junction had 4 bases not matched to a gene; V was cut back by 3 bases and J by 5 bases.

The chain employs TRBV7-6 and TRBJ2-3; TRBD2 matches at 7 bases. Germline V gene sequence: CDR1 SGHVS, CDR2 FNYEAQ. V was pared by 1 base and J by 4 bases, with 2 bases of the junction left unmatched. CDR3 size: 14 residues. Here the CDR3 reads CASSLGLAPDTQYF. CDR3 DNA sequence: TGTGCCAGCAGCTTAGGACTAGCCCCAGATACGCAGTATTTT.

V is TRBV27 and J is TRBJ2-1; no firm D call. V lost 3 bases and J lost 7, with 16 bases in between. Germline V CDR1 and CDR2: MNHEY, SMNVEV (reference sequence). CDR3 length: 15 amino acids. CDR3 bases: TGTGCCAGCAGTTTCTTCGGGCCCCCGGCTAATGAGCAGTTCTTC. This translates into CASSFFGPPANEQFF.

This clonotype was counted at least ten times. This chain connects TRBV5-1 to TRBJ2-1, with TRBD1 matching 10 bases. Germline V gives CDR1 SGHRS, CDR2 YFSETQ. CDR3 length: 16 amino acids. The trim removed 4 bases at V and 5 bases at J, leaving 9 bases unmatched. As DNA, the CDR3 is TGCGCCAGCAGCGTCGGTCCTGGGACAGGGGACAATGAGCAGTTCTTC. Its translation is CASSVGPGTGDNEQFF.